These 31 T cell receptor beta chains were sequenced from one sample in a study of T-cell reconstitution after alpha-beta-depleted transplantation in children. Molecular barcoding with unique molecular identifiers was used for the TCRbeta library. TCRdb recomputed calls from the PCR reads with MiXCR, one row per CDR3 protein. This table holds roughly 200,000 distinct CDR3 sequences, roughly 15% found once. The sample consisted of PBMCs from the stem cell graft donor, taken from the stem cell graft. The origin of the receptors is a human donor who donated a stem cell graft to a child with acute lymphoblastic leukemia.

This clonotype was seen repeatedly, ten times or more. Here the CDR3 reads CATSGTDPGYTDTQYF. The CDR3, as DNA: TGTGCCACCAGTGGGACGGATCCGGGATACACAGATACGCAGTATTTT. J is TRBJ2-3 and V is TRBV24-1, with a tentative D call TRBD2 (5 bases). The CDR3 extends over 16 amino acids. Germline V CDR1 and CDR2: KGHDR, SFDVKD. V was cut by 5 bases and J by 2 bases, with 16 bases left in between.

This clonotype was observed at least ten times. The chain employs TRBV12-3 or TRBV12-4 and TRBJ2-3; the match to TRBD2 covers 9 bases. V lost 2 bases and J lost 4; bases outside the gene matches: 4. This CDR3 comprises 15 residues. CDR3 loop: CASSLWREGSDTQYF. The CDR3 DNA reads TGTGCCAGCAGTTTATGGCGGGAGGGTTCAGATACGCAGTATTTT.

The chain combines TRBV11-3 with TRBJ2-1; no clear D. Trimming shortened V by 2 bases and J by 7 bases, and 6 bases separated the two germline ends. CDR3 length equals 12 residues. CDR1 is SGHNT and CDR2 is YENEEA in the germline V gene. CDR3 nucleotides: TGTGCCAGCAGCTTAAACCTGAATGAGCAGTTCTTC. Protein sequence: CASSLNLNEQFF. Looking up the rest from reference TRBV11-3 and TRBJ2-1 gives the full variable domain: EAGVVQSPRYKIIEKKQPVAFWCNPISGHNTLYWYLQNLGQGPELLIRYENEEAVDDSQLPKDRFSAERLKGVDSTLKIQPAELGDSAVYLCASSLNLNEQFFGPGTRLTVL.

The chain uses TRBV12-3 or TRBV12-4 and TRBJ2-3; 9 positions match TRBD1. This CDR3 is built from 14 residues. Trimming at V came to 6 bases and at J to 6 bases, leaving 7 bases not matched to a gene. The CDR3 DNA reads as TGTGCCAGCAGGTTTGGGACAGGGCCCGATACGCAGTATTTT. Translated, it gives CASRFGTGPDTQYF.

This clonotype came up many times. The chain employs TRBV5-1 and TRBJ1-6; TRBD1 agrees at 7 bases. This CDR3 comprises 14 residues. Trimming cost V 4 bases and J 6 bases; bases outside gene matches: 4. Germline loops: CDR1 SGHRS, CDR2 YFSETQ. CDR3 sequence: CASSPGQSNSPLHF. The CDR3, as DNA: TGCGCCAGCAGCCCGGGACAGAGTAATTCACCCCTCCACTTT. The variable domain in full, completed from reference TRBV5-1 and TRBJ1-6, reads KAGVTQTPRYLIKTRGQQVTLSCSPISGHRSVSWYQQTPGQGLQFLFEYFSETQRNKGNFPGRFSGRQFSNSRSEMNVSTLELGDSALYLCASSPGQSNSPLHFGNGTRLTVT.

This clonotype was detected ten times or more. Germline and junction disagree at one end, which may indicate a read error. CDR3 in amino acids: CASSPDRGQETQYF. The CDR3 DNA is TGTGCTAGCAGCCCGGACAGGGGGCAAGAGACCCAGTACTTC. V and J are TRBV7-7 and TRBJ2-5; 10 bases line up with TRBD1. The CDR3 covers 14 residues. Per germline, CDR1 SSHAT and CDR2 FNYEAQ (reference sequence).

This clonotype has a handful of counts. The chain has TRBV20-1 and TRBJ2-7, with TRBD2 matching over 10 bases. With 2 bases clipped from V and 0 bases from J, the junction kept 7 bases outside the gene matches. The CDR3 has 16 amino acids. CDR1 is DFQATT and CDR2 is SNEGSKA in the germline V gene (reference sequence). CDR3 DNA: TGCAGTGCTAGATATAGCGGGAGGCCAAGCTCCTACGAGCAGTACTTC. Protein sequence: CSARYSGRPSSYEQYF.

This clonotype has a handful of counts. This chain joins TRBV13 and TRBJ2-7; 8 positions agree with TRBD1. The CDR3 loop spans 15 amino acids. Germline loops: CDR1 PRHDT, CDR2 FYEKMQ (reference sequence). Trimming took 5 bases from V and 0 from J; bases not matched to a gene: 6. DNA for the CDR3: TGTGCCAGCAGCGTTTCCGGGACAGGCTCCTACGAGCAGTACTTC. Translation gives CASSVSGTGSYEQYF.

In this sample, this clonotype turned up a few times. The genes are TRBV12-3 or TRBV12-4 and TRBJ2-3; D is perhaps TRBD1 or TRBD2 (5 bases each). The CDR3 totals 12 residues. The V end lost 1 base, the J end lost 13 bases, and 12 bases lay between the germline ends. CDR3 bases: TGTGCCAGCAGTTTAGGAGTCATGGGGGAGTATTTT. Residues: CASSLGVMGEYF.

The V gene is TRBV29-1, the J gene TRBJ2-1, with TRBD1 identical over 9 bases. The CDR3 has 13 amino acids. Per the germline V gene, CDR1 is SQVTM and CDR2 is ANQGSEA. The trim removed 6 bases at V and 8 bases at J, leaving 8 bases unmatched. The CDR3 reads CSVGQGGSDEQFF. DNA for the CDR3: TGCAGCGTGGGACAGGGTGGAAGCGATGAGCAGTTCTTC.

The table lists this clonotype with a few counts. The genes are TRBV7-9 and TRBJ2-2; 10 bases match TRBD2. V was clipped by 4 bases and J by 3 bases; unmatched bases: 5. Germline CDR1 and CDR2: SEHNR and FQNEAQ (reference sequence). CDR3 length: 16 amino acids. CDR3 sequence reads: CASSSTLAGYTGELFF. Here the CDR3 DNA reads TGTGCCAGCAGCTCAACACTAGCGGGATACACCGGGGAGCTGTTTTTT.

The table lists this clonotype with many counts. The chain uses TRBV6-5 and TRBJ1-5; a possible D gene is TRBD1 (6 bases). Trimming pared 8 bases from V and 6 bases from J, leaving 17 bases between. CDR3 size: 14 residues. CDR1 is MNHEY, CDR2 SVGAGI, per germline. The CDR3 protein is CASRQPDSGQPQHF. The CDR3 nucleotides are TGTGCCAGCCGCCAACCGGACAGTGGTCAGCCCCAGCATTTT.

The table lists this clonotype with many counts. The rearrangement joins TRBV20-1 to TRBJ1-2, with D tentatively TRBD1 (5 bases). Germline values: CDR1 DFQATT, CDR2 SNEGSKA (reference sequence). V lost 3 bases to trimming and J lost 4 bases, with 12 bases between them. This CDR3 contains 13 residues. CDR3: CSASWGRGYGYTF. The CDR3 DNA is TGCAGTGCTAGTTGGGGAAGGGGCTATGGCTACACCTTC.

This clonotype was counted ten times or more. DNA for the CDR3: TGTGCCAGCAGTTTTAGGGCGACGAATGAGCAGTTCTTC. Translation gives CASSFRATNEQFF. The V call is TRBV12-3 or TRBV12-4, the J call TRBJ2-1; D is undetermined. V was clipped by 3 bases and J by 7 bases, with 10 bases between them. CDR3 length: 13 amino acids.

This clonotype appeared many times. CDR3 loop: CASSPGTAASYEQYF. DNA of the CDR3: TGCGCCAGCAGCCCCGGGACAGCCGCTTCCTACGAGCAGTACTTC. The chain carries TRBV5-1 and TRBJ2-7, with TRBD1 identical over 7 bases. The CDR3 runs to 15 residues. V shed 4 bases, J shed 1 base, and the junction held 8 bases outside the gene matches. The V gene's germline CDR1 is SGHRS and CDR2 YFSETQ.

A remark on this clonotype: Its ends do not fully match the called genes, so a read error is possible. As DNA, the CDR3 is TGCTGTGCTAGAGGTTCAACTAGCGGGAGTACGTACGAGCAGTACTTC. Its translation: CCARGSTSGSTYEQYF. The rearrangement uses TRBV20-1 and TRBJ2-7, with TRBD2 matching 11 bases. This CDR3 contains 16 residues. Germline CDR1 reads DFQATT; CDR2 reads SNEGSKA (reference sequence).

Many counts were recorded for this clonotype. The chain combines TRBV5-1 with TRBJ1-1, with a weak D call TRBD1 (5 bases). The germline CDR1 and CDR2 sequences are SGHRS and YFSETQ. The CDR3 has 12 amino acids. Trimming removed 4 bases at V and 1 base at J, with 5 bases between. DNA for the CDR3: TGCGCCAGCAGCGGGGGGAACACTGAAGCTTTCTTT. It translates to CASSGGNTEAFF.

The sample holds a few counts of this clonotype. J is TRBJ2-1 and V is TRBV20-1; D is uncertain. V was pared by 0 bases and J by 3 bases, with 21 bases between. From germline, CDR1 is DFQATT and CDR2 SNEGSKA (reference sequence). This CDR3 has 18 residues. The CDR3, as DNA: TGCAGTGCTAGAGATCTGAAGGAGAAGGGTGAAAACTACAATGAGCAGTTCTTC. Its protein is CSARDLKEKGENYNEQFF.

To note about this clonotype: A much larger clone differs by one base, so this may be a read error. J is TRBJ1-1 and V is TRBV29-1; 10 nucleotides line up with TRBD1. The CDR3 spans 16 residues. In germline, CDR1 is SQVTM, CDR2 ANQGSEA. V shed 5 bases, J shed 3 bases, and the junction held 12 bases outside the gene matches. CDR3 sequence reads: CSVTMDRGLVDTEAFF. DNA of the CDR3: TGCAGCGTTACAATGGACAGGGGGTTGGTGGACACTGAAGCTTTCTTT.

The sample holds a few counts of this clonotype. V is TRBV6-1 and J is TRBJ2-7; 9 bases fit TRBD1. The CDR3 sequence is 15 residues long. The V and J ends lost 4 bases and 1 base, in that order; junction bases with no gene match: 5. From germline, CDR1 is MNHNS and CDR2 SASEGT. CDR3 residues: CASSAWTGASYEQYF. The CDR3 coding sequence is TGTGCCAGCAGTGCCTGGACAGGGGCTTCCTACGAGCAGTACTTC.

This clonotype was recorded at least ten times. CDR3 sequence reads: CASSETSGDSYEQYF. CDR3 nucleotide sequence: TGTGCCAGCAGTGAAACTAGCGGAGACTCCTACGAGCAGTACTTC. The chain links TRBV6-1 to TRBJ2-7; 8 positions match TRBD2. Losses at the gene ends were 2 bases for V and 0 bases for J; bases not matched to a gene: 3. CDR1 and CDR2 (germline): MNHNS, SASEGT. The CDR3 length is 15 residues.

This clonotype occurred many times. The chain combines TRBV20-1 with TRBJ2-2; no firm D call. V gave up 0 bases and J gave up 5 bases, with 13 bases separating them. CDR1 DFQATT and CDR2 SNEGSKA come from the germline V gene (reference sequence). The CDR3 totals 15 residues. The CDR3 spells CSARELGATTGELFF. DNA of the CDR3: TGCAGTGCTAGAGAGCTAGGCGCTACAACCGGGGAGCTGTTTTTT.

The CDR3 DNA reads TGTGCCATCGGCGACCGCCTAGCGGATTACAATGAGCAGTTCTTC. This codes for CAIGDRLADYNEQFF. V and J are TRBV24-1 and TRBJ2-1; TRBD2 agrees at 7 bases. The CDR3 loop spans 15 amino acids. Germline loops: CDR1 KGHDR, CDR2 SFDVKD. The ends lost 11 bases at V and 4 bases at J; junction bases unmatched: 13.

This clonotype came up many times. The V and J genes are TRBV5-1 and TRBJ2-1; TRBD1 matches 7 bases. In germline, CDR1 is SGHRS, CDR2 YFSETQ. Trimming took 1 base from V and 7 from J; bases not matched to a gene: 8. The CDR3 loop spans 15 amino acids. The CDR3 DNA reads as TGCGCCAGCAGCTTGTCGAGGGACAGTTCTAATGAGCAGTTCTTC. Amino acids: CASSLSRDSSNEQFF.

This clonotype was counted ten times or more. The chain links TRBV11-2 to TRBJ2-1; either TRBD1 or TRBD2 may fit D (6 bases each). This CDR3 comprises 15 residues. Trimming took off 5 bases at V and 11 bases at J, with 22 bases between the two ends. CDR1 and CDR2 from the germline V gene are SGHAT and FQNNGV. CDR3 in DNA: TGTGCCAGCAGCCCCCCACGGGGGCTAGCGAGAAAGCAGTTCTTC. Translation gives CASSPPRGLARKQFF.

This clonotype was observed a handful of times. The gene calls are TRBV6-1 and TRBJ2-7; no reliable D call. Germline CDR1 reads MNHNS; CDR2 reads SASEGT. V was shortened by 1 base and J by 5 bases, with 27 bases between the two germline ends. The CDR3 has 19 residues. Written as DNA, the CDR3 is TGTGCCAGCAGTGAAGGTGATCGTACAGTCCTGCGCTCTTACCACGAGCAGTACTTC. Its protein is CASSEGDRTVLRSYHEQYF.

The V gene is TRBV5-1, the J gene TRBJ2-5, with D uncertain. The CDR3 length is 12 residues. V was cut by 4 bases and J by 2 bases, with 6 bases left in between. Germline-derived CDR1 and CDR2 are SGHRS and YFSETQ. CDR3 in DNA: TGCGCCAGCAGCACCAGACAAGAGACCCAGTACTTC. Protein product: CASSTRQETQYF.

The chain is built from TRBV5-1 and TRBJ2-7; 9 bases are a match to TRBD1. The CDR3 has 16 residues. Per germline, CDR1 SGHRS and CDR2 YFSETQ. The junction had 11 bases not matched to a gene; V was cut back by 2 bases and J by 5 bases. CDR3 coding DNA: TGCGCCAGCAGCTTAAGGGAAACAGGGGGCTATCACGAGCAGTACTTC. It translates to CASSLRETGGYHEQYF.

This clonotype has ten or more counts. The chain has TRBV6-5 and TRBJ1-1; no reliable D call. The CDR3 is 15 residues long. The V end was cut by 4 bases, the J end by 1 base, with 13 bases between. Germline assignment: CDR1 MNHEY and CDR2 SVGAGI. CDR3 sequence reads: CASSSPGVSNTEAFF. DNA for the CDR3: TGTGCCAGCAGTTCCCCGGGAGTCTCGAACACTGAAGCTTTCTTT.

The sample holds many counts of this clonotype. This chain uses TRBV30 with TRBJ1-5; D is possibly TRBD1 (5 bases). The CDR3 spans 14 residues. CDR1 and CDR2 from the germline V gene are GTSNPN and SVGIG (reference sequence). V was trimmed by 0 bases and J by 7 bases, leaving 13 bases between them. In DNA, the CDR3 is TGTGCCTGGAGTGTGTCCCCGAGGGGACAGCCCCAGCATTTT. This encodes CAWSVSPRGQPQHF.

On this clonotype: This may come from a read error, since a much larger clone is one base off. The CDR3 does not close with the conserved phenylalanine or tryptophan, likely indicating a read error. V and J are TRBV6-1 and TRBJ2-3; 10 bases align to TRBD2. The CDR3 loop spans 17 amino acids. V lost 8 bases, J lost 5 bases, and 16 bases stayed unmatched. Per the germline V gene, CDR1 is MNHNS and CDR2 is SASEGT. CDR3 nucleotides: TGTGCCAGCGGGGAGTTAAGGTCTAGCGGGAGAAGAGATACGCAGTATTTA. The encoded protein is CASGELRSSGRRDTQYL.